This TCR beta chain derives from a study of blood T cell repertoires in COVID-19. Study-wide context: PBMCs, B-cell-depleted T cells, or T cells provided the cDNA or gDNA that made up the material.

Germline CDR1 is MNHEY and CDR2 is SVGEGT. The CDR3 loop spans 14 amino acids. Trimming removed 5 bases at V and 4 bases at J, with 11 bases between. Only in-frame clones appear in the TCRdb table, and some are missing; sequencing was by immunoSEQ multiplex PCR. In the table there are fewer than 200,000 clones, 88% of which are singletons. Only one count was recorded for this clone. What was sequenced was peripheral blood. V is TRBV6-2 or TRBV6-3 and J is TRBJ2-2; TRBD1 is a possible D gene (6 bases). This receptor was identified in a man aged 60 to 75 with acute or convalescent COVID-19. Here the CDR3 reads CASSVQGSTGELFF. The CDR3 DNA reads TGTGCCAGCAGTGTACAGGGAAGCACCGGGGAGCTGTTTTTT.